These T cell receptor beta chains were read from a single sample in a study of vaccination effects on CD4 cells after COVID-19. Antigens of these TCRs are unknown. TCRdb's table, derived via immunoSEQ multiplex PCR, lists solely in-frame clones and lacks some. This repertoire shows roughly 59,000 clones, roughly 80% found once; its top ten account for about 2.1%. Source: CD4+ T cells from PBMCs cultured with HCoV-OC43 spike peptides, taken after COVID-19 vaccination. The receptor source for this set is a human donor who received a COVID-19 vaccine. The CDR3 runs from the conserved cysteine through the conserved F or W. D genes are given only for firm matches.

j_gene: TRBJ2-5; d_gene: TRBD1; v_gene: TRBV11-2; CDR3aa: CASSRGTEETQYF; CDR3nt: TGTGCCAGCAGCCGTGGGACAGAAGAGACCCAGTACTTC
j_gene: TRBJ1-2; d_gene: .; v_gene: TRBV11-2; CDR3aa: CASSIQTENYGYTF; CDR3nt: TGTGCCAGCAGCATCCAGACAGAGAACTATGGCTACACCTTC
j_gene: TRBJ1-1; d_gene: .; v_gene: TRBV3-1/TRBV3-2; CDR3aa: CASSYTQRAGMNTEAFF; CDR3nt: TGTGCCAGCAGCTATACTCAGAGGGCAGGTATGAACACTGAAGCTTTCTTT
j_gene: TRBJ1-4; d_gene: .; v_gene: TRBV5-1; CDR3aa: CASSPYPTSTNEKLFF; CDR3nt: TGCGCCAGCAGCCCCTACCCGACTAGCACTAATGAAAAACTGTTTTTT
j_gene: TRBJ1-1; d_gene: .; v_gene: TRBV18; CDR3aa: CASSLAVGGNTEAFF; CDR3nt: TGTGCCAGCTCACTCGCTGTCGGTGGGAACACTGAAGCTTTCTTT
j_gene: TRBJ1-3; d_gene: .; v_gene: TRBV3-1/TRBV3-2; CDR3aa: CASSQAAWGGGGNTIYF; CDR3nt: TGTGCCAGCAGCCAAGCTGCATGGGGGGGAGGTGGAAACACCATATATTTT
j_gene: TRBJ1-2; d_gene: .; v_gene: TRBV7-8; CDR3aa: CASSPPQGNYGYTF; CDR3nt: TGTGCCAGCAGCCCCCCCCAGGGGAACTATGGCTACACCTTC
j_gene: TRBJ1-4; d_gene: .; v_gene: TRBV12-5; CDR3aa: CASGLFTRGIGGPTNEKLFF; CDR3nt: TGTGCTAGTGGTTTGTTCACACGGGGAATTGGGGGCCCAACTAATGAAAAACTGTTTTTT
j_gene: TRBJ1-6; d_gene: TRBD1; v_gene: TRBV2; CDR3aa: CASSELLLGTGRGSPLHF; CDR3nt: TGTGCCAGCAGTGAGCTCCTTCTCGGGACAGGGCGGGGCTCACCCCTCCACTTT
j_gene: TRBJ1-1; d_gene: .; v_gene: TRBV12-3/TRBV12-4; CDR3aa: CASTLTANTEAFF; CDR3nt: TGTGCCAGCACCTTGACAGCGAACACTGAAGCTTTCTTT
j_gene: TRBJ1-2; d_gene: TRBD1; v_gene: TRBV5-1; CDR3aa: CASSLVGDSDYGYTF; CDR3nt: TGCGCCAGCAGCTTGGTGGGGGACAGTGACTATGGCTACACCTTC
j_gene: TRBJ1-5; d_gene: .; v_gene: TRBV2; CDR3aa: CASSARTSNQPQHF; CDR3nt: TGTGCCAGCAGTGCTCGGACTAGCAATCAGCCCCAGCATTTT
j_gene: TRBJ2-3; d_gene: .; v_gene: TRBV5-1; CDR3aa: CASSLGNVDSTDTQYF; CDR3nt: TGCGCCAGCAGCTTGGGAAACGTTGATAGCACAGATACGCAGTATTTT
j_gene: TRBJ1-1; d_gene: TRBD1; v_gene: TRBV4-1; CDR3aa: CASSQEGDGRGMNTEAFF; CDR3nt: TGCGCCAGCAGCCAAGAGGGTGATGGCAGGGGGATGAACACTGAAGCTTTCTTT
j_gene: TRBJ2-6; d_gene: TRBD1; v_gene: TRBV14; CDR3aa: CASSPTGFMPSGANVLTF; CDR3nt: TGTGCCAGCAGCCCGACAGGGTTTATGCCCTCTGGGGCCAACGTCCTGACTTTC
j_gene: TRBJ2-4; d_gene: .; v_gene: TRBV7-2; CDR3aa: CASSLNLVGGLAKNIQYF; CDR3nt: TGTGCCAGCAGCTTAAATCTTGTTGGGGGGCTAGCCAAAAACATTCAGTACTTC
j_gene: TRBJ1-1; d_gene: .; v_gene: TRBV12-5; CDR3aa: CASGLQVNTEAFF; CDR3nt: TGTGCTAGTGGTTTGCAGGTGAACACTGAAGCTTTCTTT